This T cell receptor beta chain was captured in a study of tumor-infiltrating lymphocytes in primary liver carcinoma. Turning to the study itself: Roughly 3.5 to 7.13 million productive TCRbeta reads were obtained per sample, with similar numbers across tissue types.

The CDR3 has 14 residues. From germline, CDR1 is SGHRS and CDR2 YFSETQ. Investigators took RNA and DNA out together from roughly 21-30 mg of unsorted bulk tissue. A constant-region primer served to make TCR beta cDNA from approximately 490 ng total RNA. Libraries covering TCR beta were generated through three nested multiplex PCR rounds (using a slightly modified ARM-PCR). The first two PCR rounds, roughly 10 cycles each, used TRBV1-TRBV30 forward primers and a C-beta reverse primer. Using its own MiXCR run on the multiplex PCR reads, TCRdb lists one record per CDR3 protein. The table has more than 95,000 distinct CDR3 sequences, 80% to 85% seen once. This clonotype was found a few times. One base away lies a much larger clone, so this may be a sequencing read error.

This receptor was obtained from a man aged 40-50 years with primary liver carcinoma and hepatitis B virus infection. The sample consisted of liver tumor tissue from sampling region 3. Subset defined: tumor region T3, left-lateral pole. The genes are TRBV5-1 and TRBJ2-3; 7 nucleotides match TRBD2. CDR3 protein: CASSLDGSGDKQYF. Here the CDR3 DNA reads TGCGCCAGCAGCTTGGACGGGAGCGGGGATAAGCAGTATTTT.